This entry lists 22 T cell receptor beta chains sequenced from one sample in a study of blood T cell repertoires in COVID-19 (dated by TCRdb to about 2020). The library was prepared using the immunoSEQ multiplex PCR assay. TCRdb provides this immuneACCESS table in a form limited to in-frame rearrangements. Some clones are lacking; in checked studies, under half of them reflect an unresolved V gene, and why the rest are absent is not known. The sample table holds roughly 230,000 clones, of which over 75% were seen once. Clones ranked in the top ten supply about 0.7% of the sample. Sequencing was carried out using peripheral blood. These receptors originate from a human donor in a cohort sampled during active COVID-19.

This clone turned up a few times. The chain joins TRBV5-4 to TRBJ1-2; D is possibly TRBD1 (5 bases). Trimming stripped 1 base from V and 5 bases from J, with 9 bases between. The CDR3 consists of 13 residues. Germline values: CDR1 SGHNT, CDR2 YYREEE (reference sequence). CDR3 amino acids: CASSLRGDYGYTF. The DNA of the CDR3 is TGTGCCAGCAGCTTGCGGGGGGATTATGGCTACACCTTC.

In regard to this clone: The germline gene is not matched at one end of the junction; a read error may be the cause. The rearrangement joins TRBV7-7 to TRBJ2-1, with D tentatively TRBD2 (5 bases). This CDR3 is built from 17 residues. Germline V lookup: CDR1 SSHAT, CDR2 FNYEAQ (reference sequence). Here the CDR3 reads CASSLEAGDYPNNEQFF. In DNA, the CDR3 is TGTGCTAGCAGCCTAGAGGCTGGTGACTACCCTAACAATGAGCAGTTCTTC. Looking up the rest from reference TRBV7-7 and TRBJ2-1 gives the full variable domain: GAGVSQSPRYKVTKRGQDVTLRCDPISSHATLYWYQQALGQGPEFLTYFNYEAQPDKSGLPSDRFSAERPEGSISTLTIQRTEQRDSAMYRCASSLEAGDYPNNEQFFGPGTRLTVL.

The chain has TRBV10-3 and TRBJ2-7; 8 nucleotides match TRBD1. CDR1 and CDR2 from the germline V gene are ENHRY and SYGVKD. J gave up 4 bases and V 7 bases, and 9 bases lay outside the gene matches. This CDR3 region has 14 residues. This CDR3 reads CAIKADRARYEQYF. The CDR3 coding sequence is TGTGCCATCAAAGCGGACAGGGCGCGTTACGAGCAGTACTTC.

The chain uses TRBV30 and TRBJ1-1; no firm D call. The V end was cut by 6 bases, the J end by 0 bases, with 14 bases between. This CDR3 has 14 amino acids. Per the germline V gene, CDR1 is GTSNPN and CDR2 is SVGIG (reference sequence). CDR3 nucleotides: TGTGCCTGCTTCCTCCTTAGAATGAACACTGAAGCTTTCTTT. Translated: CACFLLRMNTEAFF.

CDR3 protein: CASSLRTINQPQHF. In nucleotides, the CDR3 is TGTGCCAGCAGTCTCCGAACTATCAATCAGCCCCAGCATTTT. The chain links TRBV28 to TRBJ1-5; D is ambiguous. Germline V lookup: CDR1 MDHEN, CDR2 SYDVKM. Trimming cost V 5 bases and J 3 bases, with 11 bases left between them. This CDR3 is built from 14 residues.

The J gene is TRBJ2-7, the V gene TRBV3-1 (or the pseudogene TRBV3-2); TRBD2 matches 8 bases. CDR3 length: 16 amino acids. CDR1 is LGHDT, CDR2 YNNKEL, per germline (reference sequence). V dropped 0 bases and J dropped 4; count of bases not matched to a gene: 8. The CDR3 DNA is TGTGCCAGCAGCCAAGATCTTACGACGGGGGGGTACGAGCAGTACTTC. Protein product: CASSQDLTTGGYEQYF.

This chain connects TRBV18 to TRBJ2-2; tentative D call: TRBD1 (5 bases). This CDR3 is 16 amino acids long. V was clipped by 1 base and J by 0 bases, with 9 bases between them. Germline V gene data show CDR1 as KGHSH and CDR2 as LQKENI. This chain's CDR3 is CASSPLATANTGELFF. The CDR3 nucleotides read TGTGCCAGCTCACCACTGGCGACAGCGAACACCGGGGAGCTGTTTTTT.

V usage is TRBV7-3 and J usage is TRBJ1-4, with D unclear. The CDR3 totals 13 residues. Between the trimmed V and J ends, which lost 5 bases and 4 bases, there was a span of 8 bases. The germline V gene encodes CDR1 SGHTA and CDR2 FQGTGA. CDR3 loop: CASSRSFNEKLFF. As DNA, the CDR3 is TGTGCCAGCAGCCGGTCCTTTAATGAAAAACTGTTTTTT.

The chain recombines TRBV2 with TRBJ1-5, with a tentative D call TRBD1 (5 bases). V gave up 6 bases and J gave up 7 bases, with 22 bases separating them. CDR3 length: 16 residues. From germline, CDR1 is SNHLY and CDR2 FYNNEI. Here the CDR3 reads CASRSILREGIQPQHF. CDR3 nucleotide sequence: TGTGCCAGCAGATCAATCCTCAGGGAGGGGATACAGCCCCAGCATTTT.

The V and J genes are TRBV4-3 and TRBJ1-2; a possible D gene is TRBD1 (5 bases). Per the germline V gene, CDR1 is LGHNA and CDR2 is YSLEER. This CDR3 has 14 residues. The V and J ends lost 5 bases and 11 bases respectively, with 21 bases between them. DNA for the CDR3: TGCGCCAGCAGCGGCTACCCCGGGACTCTCGGGTACACCTTC. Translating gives CASSGYPGTLGYTF.

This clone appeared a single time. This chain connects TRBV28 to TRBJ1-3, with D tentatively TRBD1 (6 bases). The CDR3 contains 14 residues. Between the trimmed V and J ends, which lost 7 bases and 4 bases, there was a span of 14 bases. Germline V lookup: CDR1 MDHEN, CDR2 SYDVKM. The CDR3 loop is CASTYRDPGNTIYF. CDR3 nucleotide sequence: TGTGCCAGCACCTACAGGGATCCCGGAAACACCATATATTTT.

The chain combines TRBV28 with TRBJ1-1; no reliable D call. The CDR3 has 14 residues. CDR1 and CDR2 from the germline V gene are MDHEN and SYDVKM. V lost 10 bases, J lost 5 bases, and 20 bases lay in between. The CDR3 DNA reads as TGTGCCACCTGGATAGATTTGCGCGGAACTGAAGCTTTCTTT. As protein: CATWIDLRGTEAFF. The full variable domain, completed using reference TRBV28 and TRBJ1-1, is DVKVTQSSRYLVKRTGEKVFLECVQDMDHENMFWYRQDPGLGLRLIYFSYDVKMKEKGDIPEGYSVSREKKERFSLILESASTNQTSMYLCATWIDLRGTEAFFGQGTRLTVV.

CDR3 loop: CAGRGTEETQYF. CDR3 DNA sequence: TGTGCCGGACGAGGGACAGAAGAGACCCAGTACTTC. The chain recombines TRBV30 with TRBJ2-5; TRBD1 agrees at 7 bases. CDR3 length: 12 amino acids. The germline V gene has CDR1 GTSNPN and CDR2 SVGIG (reference sequence). J gave up 3 bases and V 8 bases, and 6 bases lay outside the gene matches.

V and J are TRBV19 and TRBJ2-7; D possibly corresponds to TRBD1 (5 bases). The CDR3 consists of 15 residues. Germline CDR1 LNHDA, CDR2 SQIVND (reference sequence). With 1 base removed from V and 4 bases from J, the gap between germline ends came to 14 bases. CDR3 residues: CASSIAVRAGYEQYF. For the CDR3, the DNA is TGTGCCAGTAGTATAGCCGTCAGGGCAGGGTACGAGCAGTACTTC.

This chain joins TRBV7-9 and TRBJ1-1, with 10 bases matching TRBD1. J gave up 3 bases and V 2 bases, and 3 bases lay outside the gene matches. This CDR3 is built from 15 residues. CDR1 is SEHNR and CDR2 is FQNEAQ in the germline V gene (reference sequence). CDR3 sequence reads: CASSLFGTGDTEAFF. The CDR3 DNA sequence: TGTGCCAGCAGCTTATTCGGGACAGGGGACACTGAAGCTTTCTTT.

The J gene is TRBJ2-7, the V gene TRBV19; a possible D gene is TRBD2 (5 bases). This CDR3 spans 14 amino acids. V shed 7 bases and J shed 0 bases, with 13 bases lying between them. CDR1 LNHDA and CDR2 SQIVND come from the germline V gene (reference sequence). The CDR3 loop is CASKTVGSSYEQYF. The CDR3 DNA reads TGTGCCAGTAAGACGGTTGGGAGCTCCTACGAGCAGTACTTC.

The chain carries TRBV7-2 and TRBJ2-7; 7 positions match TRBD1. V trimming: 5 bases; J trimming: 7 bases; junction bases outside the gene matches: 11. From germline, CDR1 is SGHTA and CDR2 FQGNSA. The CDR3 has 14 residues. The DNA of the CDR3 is TGTGCCAGCAGCCCGACAGGGCCCATGGGTGAGCAGTACTTC. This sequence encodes CASSPTGPMGEQYF.

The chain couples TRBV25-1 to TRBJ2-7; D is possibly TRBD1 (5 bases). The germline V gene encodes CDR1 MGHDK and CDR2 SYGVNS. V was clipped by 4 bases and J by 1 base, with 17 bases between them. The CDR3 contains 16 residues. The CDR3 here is CASSALIGDTSYEQYF. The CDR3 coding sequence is TGTGCCAGCAGTGCCTTGATAGGGGATACTTCCTACGAGCAGTACTTC.

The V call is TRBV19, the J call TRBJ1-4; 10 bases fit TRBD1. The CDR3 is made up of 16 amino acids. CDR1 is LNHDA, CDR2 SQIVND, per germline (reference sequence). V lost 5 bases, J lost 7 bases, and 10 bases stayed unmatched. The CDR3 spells CASSSGTGALGEKLFF. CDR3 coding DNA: TGTGCCAGTAGTTCCGGGACAGGGGCTCTTGGTGAAAAACTGTTTTTT.

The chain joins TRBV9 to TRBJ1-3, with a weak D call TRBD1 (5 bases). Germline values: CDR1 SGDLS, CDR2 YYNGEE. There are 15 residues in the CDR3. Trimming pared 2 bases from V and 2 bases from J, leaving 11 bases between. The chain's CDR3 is CASSVGGETGNTIYF. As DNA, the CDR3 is TGTGCCAGCAGCGTCGGGGGGGAAACTGGAAACACCATATATTTT.

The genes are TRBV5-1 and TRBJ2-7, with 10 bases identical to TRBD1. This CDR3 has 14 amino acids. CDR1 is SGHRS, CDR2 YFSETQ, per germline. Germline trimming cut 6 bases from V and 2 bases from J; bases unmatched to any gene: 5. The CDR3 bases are TGCGCCAGCACCGAGACAGGGGGCCCCTACGAGCAGTACTTC. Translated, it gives CASTETGGPYEQYF.

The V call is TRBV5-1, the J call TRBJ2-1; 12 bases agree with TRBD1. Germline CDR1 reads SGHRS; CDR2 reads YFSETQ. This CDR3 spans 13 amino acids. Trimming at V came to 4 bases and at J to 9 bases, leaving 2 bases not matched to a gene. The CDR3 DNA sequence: TGCGCCAGCAGCGGGACAGGGGGCGGTGAGCAGTTCTTC. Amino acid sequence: CASSGTGGGEQFF. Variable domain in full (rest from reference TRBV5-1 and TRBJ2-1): KAGVTQTPRYLIKTRGQQVTLSCSPISGHRSVSWYQQTPGQGLQFLFEYFSETQRNKGNFPGRFSGRQFSNSRSEMNVSTLELGDSALYLCASSGTGGGEQFFGPGTRLTVL.